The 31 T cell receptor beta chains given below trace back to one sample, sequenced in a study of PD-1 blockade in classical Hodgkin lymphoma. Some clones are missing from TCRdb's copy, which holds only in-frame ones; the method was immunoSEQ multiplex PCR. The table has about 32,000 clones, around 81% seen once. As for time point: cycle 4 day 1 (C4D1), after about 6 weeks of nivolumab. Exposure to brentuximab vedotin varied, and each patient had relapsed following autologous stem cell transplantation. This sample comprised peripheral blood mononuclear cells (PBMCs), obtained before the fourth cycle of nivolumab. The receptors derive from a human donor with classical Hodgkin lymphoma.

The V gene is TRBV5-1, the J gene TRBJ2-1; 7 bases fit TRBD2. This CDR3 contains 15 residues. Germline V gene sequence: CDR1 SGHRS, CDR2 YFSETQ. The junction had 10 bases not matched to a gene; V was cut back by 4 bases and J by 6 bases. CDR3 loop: CASSRNPGLSNEQFF. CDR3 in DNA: TGCGCCAGCAGCCGAAATCCGGGACTAAGCAATGAGCAGTTCTTC.

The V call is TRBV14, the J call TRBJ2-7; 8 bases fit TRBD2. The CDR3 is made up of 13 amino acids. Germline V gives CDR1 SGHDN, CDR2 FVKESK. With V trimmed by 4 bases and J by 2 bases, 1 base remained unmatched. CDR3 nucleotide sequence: TGTGCCAGCAGCCGGCGGGGGGCCTACGAGCAGTACTTC. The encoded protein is CASSRRGAYEQYF.

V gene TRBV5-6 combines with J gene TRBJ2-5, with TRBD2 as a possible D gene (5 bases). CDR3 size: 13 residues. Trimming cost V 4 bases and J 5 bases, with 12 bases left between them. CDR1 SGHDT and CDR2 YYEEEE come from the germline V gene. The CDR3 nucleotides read TGTGCCAGCAGCGTCCCTGGGGAGGAGACCCAGTACTTC. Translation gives CASSVPGEETQYF.

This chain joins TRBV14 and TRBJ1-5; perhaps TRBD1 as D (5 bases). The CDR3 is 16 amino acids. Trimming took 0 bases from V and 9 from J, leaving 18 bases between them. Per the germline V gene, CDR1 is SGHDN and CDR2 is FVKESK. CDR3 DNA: TGTGCCAGCAGCCAAGATAGTAGGAGGGGTCGTCGGCCCCAGCATTTT. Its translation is CASSQDSRRGRRPQHF.

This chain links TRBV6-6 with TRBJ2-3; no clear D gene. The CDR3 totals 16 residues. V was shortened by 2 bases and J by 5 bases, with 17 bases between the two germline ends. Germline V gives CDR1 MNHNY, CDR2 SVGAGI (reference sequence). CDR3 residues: CASSYNHRTKEDTQYF. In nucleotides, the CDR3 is TGTGCCAGCAGTTACAACCACAGAACGAAAGAAGATACGCAGTATTTT.

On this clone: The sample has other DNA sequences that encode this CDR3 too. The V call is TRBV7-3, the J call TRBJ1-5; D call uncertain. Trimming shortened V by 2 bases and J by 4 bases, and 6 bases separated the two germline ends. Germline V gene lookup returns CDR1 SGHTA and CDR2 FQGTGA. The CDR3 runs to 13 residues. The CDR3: CASSLGRNQPQHF. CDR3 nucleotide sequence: TGTGCCAGCAGCTTAGGGAGGAATCAGCCCCAGCATTTT.

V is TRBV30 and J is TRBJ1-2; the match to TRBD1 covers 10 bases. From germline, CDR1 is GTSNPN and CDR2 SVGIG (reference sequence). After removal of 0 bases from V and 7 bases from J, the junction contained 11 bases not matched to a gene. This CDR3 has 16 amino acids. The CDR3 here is CAWSVFFWDRGSGYTF. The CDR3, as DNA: TGTGCCTGGAGTGTATTTTTTTGGGACAGGGGAAGTGGCTACACCTTC.

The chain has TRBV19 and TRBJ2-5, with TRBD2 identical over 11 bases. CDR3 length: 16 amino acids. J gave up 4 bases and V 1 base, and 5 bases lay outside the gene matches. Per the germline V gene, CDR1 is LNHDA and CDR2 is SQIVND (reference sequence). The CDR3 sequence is CASSIVSGRVVETQYF. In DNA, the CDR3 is TGTGCCAGTAGTATAGTTAGCGGGAGGGTCGTAGAGACCCAGTACTTC.

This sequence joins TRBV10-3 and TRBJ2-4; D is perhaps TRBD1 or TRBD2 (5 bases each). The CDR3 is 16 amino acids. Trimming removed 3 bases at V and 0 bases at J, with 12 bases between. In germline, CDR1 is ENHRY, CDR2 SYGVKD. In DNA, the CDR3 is TGTGCCATCAGTGATGGGGTGAGGGGAGCCAAAAACATTCAGTACTTC. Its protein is CAISDGVRGAKNIQYF.

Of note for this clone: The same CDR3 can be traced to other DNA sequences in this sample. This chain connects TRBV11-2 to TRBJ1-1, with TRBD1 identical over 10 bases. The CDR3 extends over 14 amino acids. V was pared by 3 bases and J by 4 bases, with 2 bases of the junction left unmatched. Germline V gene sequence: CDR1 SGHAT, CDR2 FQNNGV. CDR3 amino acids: CASSFRTGGTEAFF. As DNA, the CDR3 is TGTGCCAGCAGCTTTAGGACAGGGGGCACTGAAGCTTTCTTT.

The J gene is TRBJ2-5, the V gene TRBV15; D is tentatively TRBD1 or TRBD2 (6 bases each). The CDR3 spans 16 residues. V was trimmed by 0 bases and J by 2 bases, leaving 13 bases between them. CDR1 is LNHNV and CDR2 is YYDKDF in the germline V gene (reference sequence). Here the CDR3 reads CATSRDLGGWQETQYF. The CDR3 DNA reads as TGTGCCACCAGCAGAGATCTCGGGGGCTGGCAAGAGACCCAGTACTTC.

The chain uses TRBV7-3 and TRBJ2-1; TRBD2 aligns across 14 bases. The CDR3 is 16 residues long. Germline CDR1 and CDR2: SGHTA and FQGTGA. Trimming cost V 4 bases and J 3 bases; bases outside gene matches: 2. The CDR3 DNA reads TGTGCCAGCAGCTCGACTAGCGGGAGGGACTACAATGAGCAGTTCTTC. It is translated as CASSSTSGRDYNEQFF.

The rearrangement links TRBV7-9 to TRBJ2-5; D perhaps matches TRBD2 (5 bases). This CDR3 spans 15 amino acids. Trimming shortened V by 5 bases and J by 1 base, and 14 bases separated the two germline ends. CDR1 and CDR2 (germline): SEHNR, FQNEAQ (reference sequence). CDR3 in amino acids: CASSPSAEVQETQYF. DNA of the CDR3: TGTGCCAGCAGCCCTTCAGCGGAGGTCCAAGAGACCCAGTACTTC.

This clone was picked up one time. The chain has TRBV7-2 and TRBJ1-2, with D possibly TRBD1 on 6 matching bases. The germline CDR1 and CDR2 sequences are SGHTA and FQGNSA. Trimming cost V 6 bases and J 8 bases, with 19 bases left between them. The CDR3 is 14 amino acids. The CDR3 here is CASSLGDRMGGYTF. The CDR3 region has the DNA TGTGCCAGCAGTCTCGGCGACAGGATGGGCGGCTACACCTTC.

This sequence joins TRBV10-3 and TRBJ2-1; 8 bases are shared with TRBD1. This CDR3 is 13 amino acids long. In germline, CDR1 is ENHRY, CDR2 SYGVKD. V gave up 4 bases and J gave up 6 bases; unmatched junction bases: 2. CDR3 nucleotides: TGTGCCATCAGTGTCGGGACAGGCAATGAGCAGTTCTTC. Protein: CAISVGTGNEQFF.

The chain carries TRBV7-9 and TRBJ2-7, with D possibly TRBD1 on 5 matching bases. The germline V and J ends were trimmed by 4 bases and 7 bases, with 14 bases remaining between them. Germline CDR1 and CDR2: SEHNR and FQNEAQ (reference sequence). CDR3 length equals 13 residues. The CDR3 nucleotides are TGTGCCAGCAGCTATGTAGGGGATGGGGAGCAGTACGTC. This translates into CASSYVGDGEQYV.

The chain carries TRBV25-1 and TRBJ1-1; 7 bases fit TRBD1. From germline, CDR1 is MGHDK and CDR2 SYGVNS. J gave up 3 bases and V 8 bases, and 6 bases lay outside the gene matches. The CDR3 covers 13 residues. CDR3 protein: CASEETGYTEAFF. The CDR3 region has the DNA TGTGCCAGCGAAGAGACAGGGTACACTGAAGCTTTCTTT.

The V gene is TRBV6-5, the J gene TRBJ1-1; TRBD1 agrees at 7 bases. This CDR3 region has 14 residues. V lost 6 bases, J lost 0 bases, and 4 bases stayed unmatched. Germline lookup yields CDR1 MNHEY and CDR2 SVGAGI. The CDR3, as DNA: TGTGCCAGCAGAACGGGACAGCTGAACACTGAAGCTTTCTTT. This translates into CASRTGQLNTEAFF.

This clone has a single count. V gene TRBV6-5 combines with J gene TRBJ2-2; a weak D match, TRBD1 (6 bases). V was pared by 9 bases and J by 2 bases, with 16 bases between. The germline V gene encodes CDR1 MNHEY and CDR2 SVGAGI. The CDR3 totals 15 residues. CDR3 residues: CASSPTGPNTGELFF. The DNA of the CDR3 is TGTGCCAGTAGCCCGACAGGACCTAACACCGGGGAGCTGTTTTTT.

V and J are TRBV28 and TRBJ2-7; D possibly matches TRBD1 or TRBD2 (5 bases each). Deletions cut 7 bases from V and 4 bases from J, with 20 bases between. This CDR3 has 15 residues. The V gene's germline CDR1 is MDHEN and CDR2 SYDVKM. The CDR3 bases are TGTGCCAGCACCCCTGGGCCCATGAGGGGTTACGAGCAGTACTTC. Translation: CASTPGPMRGYEQYF.

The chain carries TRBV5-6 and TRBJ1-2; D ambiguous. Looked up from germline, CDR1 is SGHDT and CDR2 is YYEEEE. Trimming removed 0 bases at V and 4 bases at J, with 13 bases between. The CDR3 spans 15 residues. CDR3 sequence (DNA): TGTGCCAGCAGCTTGGGGGGTGGCTTTGTCTATGGCTACACCTTC. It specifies CASSLGGGFVYGYTF. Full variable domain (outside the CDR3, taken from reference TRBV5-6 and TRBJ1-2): DAGVTQSPTHLIKTRGQQVTLRCSPKSGHDTVSWYQQALGQGPQFIFQYYEEEERQRGNFPDRFSGHQFPNYSSELNVNALLLGDSALYLCASSLGGGFVYGYTFGSGTRLTVV.

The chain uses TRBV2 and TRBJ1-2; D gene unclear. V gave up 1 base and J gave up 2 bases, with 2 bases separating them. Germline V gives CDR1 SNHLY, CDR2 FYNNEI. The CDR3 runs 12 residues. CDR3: CASSEENYGYTF. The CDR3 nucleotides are TGTGCCAGCAGTGAAGAAAACTATGGCTACACCTTC. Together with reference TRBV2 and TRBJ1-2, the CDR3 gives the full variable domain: EPEVTQTPSHQVTQMGQEVILRCVPISNHLYFYWYRQILGQKVEFLVSFYNNEISEKSEIFDDQFSVERPDGSNFTLKIRSTKLEDSAMYFCASSEENYGYTFGSGTRLTVV.

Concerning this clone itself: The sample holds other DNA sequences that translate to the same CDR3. This chain's CDR3 is CASSLLGASTDTQYF. In DNA, the CDR3 is TGTGCCAGCAGTTTACTGGGCGCTAGCACAGATACGCAGTATTTT. This sequence joins TRBV27 and TRBJ2-3, with D hard to call. V gave up 2 bases and J gave up 0 bases, with 9 bases separating them. Per the germline V gene, CDR1 is MNHEY and CDR2 is SMNVEV (reference sequence). The CDR3 extends over 15 amino acids.

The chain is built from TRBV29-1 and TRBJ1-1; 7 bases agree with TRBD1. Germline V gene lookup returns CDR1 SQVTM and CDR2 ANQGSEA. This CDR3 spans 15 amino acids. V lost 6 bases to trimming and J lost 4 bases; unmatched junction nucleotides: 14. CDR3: CSVPPGQLLPTEAFF. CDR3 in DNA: TGCAGCGTACCCCCGGGACAGCTGCTCCCCACTGAAGCTTTCTTT. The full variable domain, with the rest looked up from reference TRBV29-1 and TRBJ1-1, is SAVISQKPSRDICQRGTSLTIQCQVDSQVTMMFWYRQQPGQSLTLIATANQGSEATYESGFVIDKFPISRPNLTFSTLTVSNMSPEDSSIYLCSVPPGQLLPTEAFFGQGTRLTVV.

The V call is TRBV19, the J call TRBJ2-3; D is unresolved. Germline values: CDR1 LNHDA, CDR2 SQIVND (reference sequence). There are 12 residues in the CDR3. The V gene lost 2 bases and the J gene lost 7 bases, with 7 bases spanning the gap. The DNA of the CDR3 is TGTGCCAGTAGTATAAGTAGCAATACGCAGTATTTT. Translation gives CASSISSNTQYF.

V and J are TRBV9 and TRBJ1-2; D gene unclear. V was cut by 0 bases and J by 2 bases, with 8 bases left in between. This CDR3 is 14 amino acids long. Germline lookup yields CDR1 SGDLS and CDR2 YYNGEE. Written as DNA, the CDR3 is TGTGCCAGCAGCGTAGTAGGACCGAACTATGGCTACACCTTC. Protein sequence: CASSVVGPNYGYTF.

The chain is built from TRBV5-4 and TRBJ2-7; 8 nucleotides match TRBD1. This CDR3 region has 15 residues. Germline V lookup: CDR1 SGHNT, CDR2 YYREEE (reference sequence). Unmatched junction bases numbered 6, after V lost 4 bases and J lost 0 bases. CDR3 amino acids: CASSPGTGRSYEQYV. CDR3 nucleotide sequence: TGTGCCAGCAGCCCAGGGACAGGCCGCTCCTACGAGCAGTACGTC.

CDR3 loop: CAWSVQVRSGYTF. The DNA for the CDR3 is TGTGCCTGGAGTGTACAGGTTAGAAGCGGCTACACCTTC. The rearrangement joins TRBV30 to TRBJ1-2, with D possibly matching TRBD1 (5 bases). Germline V gives CDR1 GTSNPN, CDR2 SVGIG (reference sequence). The length of the CDR3 is 13 residues. V was cut by 0 bases and J by 8 bases, with 13 bases left in between.

The CDR3 DNA reads TGTGCCAGCAGTTCAGAGAAGACCCAGTACTTC. It codes for CASSSEKTQYF. The V and J genes are TRBV7-9 and TRBJ2-5, with no clear D. Looked up from germline, CDR1 is SEHNR and CDR2 is FQNEAQ (reference sequence). This CDR3 spans 11 amino acids. V lost 6 bases and J lost 6, with 8 bases in between.

CDR3 nucleotides: TGTGCCAGCAGCCAATGGGGGAACACCGGGGAGCTGTTTTTT. Amino acid sequence: CASSQWGNTGELFF. This sequence joins TRBV14 and TRBJ2-2; D remains ambiguous. The V and J ends lost 2 bases and 1 base respectively, with 5 bases between them. CDR3 length: 14 amino acids. Germline loops: CDR1 SGHDN, CDR2 FVKESK.

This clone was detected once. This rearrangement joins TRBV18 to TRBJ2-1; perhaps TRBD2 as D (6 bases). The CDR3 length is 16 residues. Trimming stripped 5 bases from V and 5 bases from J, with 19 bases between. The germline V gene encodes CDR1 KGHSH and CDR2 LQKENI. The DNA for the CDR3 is TGTGCCAGCTCATTATTCCTCGGGGGATTTAACAATGAGCAGTTCTTC. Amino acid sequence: CASSLFLGGFNNEQFF.